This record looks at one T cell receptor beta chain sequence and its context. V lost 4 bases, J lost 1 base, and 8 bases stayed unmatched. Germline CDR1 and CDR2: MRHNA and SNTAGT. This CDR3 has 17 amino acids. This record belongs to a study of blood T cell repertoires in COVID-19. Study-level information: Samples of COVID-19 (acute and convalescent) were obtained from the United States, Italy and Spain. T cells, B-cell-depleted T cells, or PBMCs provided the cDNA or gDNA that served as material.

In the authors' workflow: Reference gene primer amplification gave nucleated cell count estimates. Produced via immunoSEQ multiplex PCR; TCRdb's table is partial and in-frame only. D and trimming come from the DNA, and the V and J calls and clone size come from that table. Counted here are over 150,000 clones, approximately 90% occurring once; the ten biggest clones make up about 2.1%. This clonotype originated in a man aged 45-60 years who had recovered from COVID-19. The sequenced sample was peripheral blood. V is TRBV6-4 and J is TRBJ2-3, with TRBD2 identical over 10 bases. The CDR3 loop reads CASSARVGTSGTDTQYF. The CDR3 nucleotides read TGTGCCAGCAGTGCTAGGGTTGGGACTAGCGGCACAGATACGCAGTATTTT.